This paragraph covers one T cell receptor beta chain sequence. What it recognizes is unknown. This entry belongs to a study of vaccination and CD4 T cells after COVID-19. Study overall: Recovered patients in the cohort numbered six men and four women, two of them Hispanic. A median of roughly 72 days (range 14 to 241) separated dose two from the taking of post-vaccine samples.

Looked up from germline, CDR1 is SGHTA and CDR2 is FQGTGA. V lost 5 bases to trimming and J lost 5 bases; unmatched junction nucleotides: 5. The CDR3 has 13 residues. A single record per CDR3 protein comes from TCRdb applying MiXCR to the PCR reads. Counted here are 31,000 or so distinct CDR3 sequences, about 50% occurring once; the ten biggest clones make up about 6%. As for time point: late sampling 161 to 241 days after vaccination in a few convalescent patients. Study-wide points: Among convalescent patients, a median 86.3% of reactive clones emerged only after vaccination. Recorded median SARS-CoV-2-reactive clonotype numbers increased from about 20 to 38 without reaching significance.

The J gene is TRBJ2-5, the V gene TRBV7-3; 7 bases align to TRBD2. The sequences come from CD4+ T cells from blood, collected about 7 months after SARS-CoV-2 vaccination. This sequence originates from a human donor who had recovered from COVID-19. This CDR3 reads CASSPSGGETQYF. The CDR3 bases are TGTGCCAGCAGCCCGTCCGGGGGGGAGACCCAGTACTTC.